This T cell receptor beta chain is from a study of shared clonotypes between healthy human individuals. For the study at large: Per donor, three plates held CD4 naive cells, three held CD4 memory, two held CD8 naive and one held CD8 memory. Findings and limits, study-wide: Naive subsets generally had larger estimated richness than memory subsets.

All donors were Caucasian adults living in Nashville, Tennessee. The J segment lost 3 bases and the V segment lost 3 bases, leaving 10 bases of the junction unmatched. The length of the CDR3 is 16 residues. CDR1 is SQVTM, CDR2 ANQGSEA, per germline. In the original workflow: ImmunoSEQ only sent back junction sequences with no quality scores, so filtering was done differently. Profiling relied on immunoSEQ multiplex PCR, and the TCRdb table lists in-frame clones only, not all of them. V, J and clone size derive from that table, while D and trimming were established from the DNA sequence. The sample lists over a million clones; around 78% were seen once. On this clone: Its target is not known.

The V and J genes are TRBV29-1 and TRBJ2-3; TRBD1 aligns across 9 bases. The sequencing input was memory CD4+ T cells from PBMCs. Subset defined: CD45RA-negative fraction. The clonotype originates from a man younger than 35 in good health. Some clones in this sample may be carry-over from other donors' samples. DNA of the CDR3: TGCAGCGTTGACATGACCGGGACAGGGAGTACAGATACGCAGTATTTT. The encoded protein is CSVDMTGTGSTDTQYF.